One and the same sample provided the 9 T cell receptor beta chains below, sequenced in a study of long-term antiretroviral therapy in people with HIV. Version v3.0 of the immunoSEQ assay ran at survey level. Libraries were prepared by immunoSEQ multiplex PCR; TCRdb keeps only in-frame clonotypes and omits some of them. Here the sample spans under 30,000 clones, over 85% being singletons. Material: unsorted PBMCs, obtained 4.8 to 5 years after starting antiretroviral therapy. These receptors were taken from a woman between 45 and 65 years old with HIV.

This chain uses TRBV4-1 with TRBJ2-5, with a weak D call TRBD2 (6 bases). The CDR3 consists of 17 residues. Deletions cut 0 bases from V and 2 bases from J, with 16 bases between. Per the germline V gene, CDR1 is MGHRA and CDR2 is YSYEKL. The chain's CDR3 is CASSQDPPGVGQETQYF. The CDR3, as DNA: TGCGCCAGCAGCCAAGACCCCCCGGGGGTGGGTCAAGAGACCCAGTACTTC.

The chain's CDR3 is CASRKGQGSQYEQYF. CDR3 bases: TGTGCCAGCAGGAAGGGACAGGGTTCTCAGTACGAGCAGTACTTC. The genes are TRBV6-1 and TRBJ2-7, with TRBD1 matching over 9 bases. CDR3 length equals 15 residues. The trim removed 6 bases at V and 4 bases at J, leaving 10 bases unmatched. The germline V gene has CDR1 MNHNS and CDR2 SASEGT.

The chain has TRBV7-2 and TRBJ2-7; TRBD2 is a possible D gene (5 bases). The CDR3 covers 14 residues. Germline V lookup: CDR1 SGHTA, CDR2 FQGNSA. Trimming cost V 3 bases and J 2 bases, with 11 bases left between them. The CDR3 here is CASSFRLLAYEQYF. CDR3 in DNA: TGTGCCAGCAGCTTCCGACTACTCGCCTACGAGCAGTACTTC. The full variable domain, its missing parts supplied by reference TRBV7-2 and TRBJ2-7, is GAGVSQSPSNKVTEKGKDVELRCDPISGHTALYWYRQSLGQGLEFLIYFQGNSAPDKSGLPSDRFSAERTGGSVSTLTIQRTQQEDSAVYLCASSFRLLAYEQYFGPGTRLTVT.

The rearrangement links TRBV29-1 to TRBJ2-5; D is possibly TRBD1 or TRBD2 (5 bases each). The CDR3 length is 13 residues. V lost 2 bases and J 2 bases, leaving 9 bases between the germline ends. From germline, CDR1 is SQVTM and CDR2 ANQGSEA. In nucleotides, the CDR3 is TGCAGCGTTGAACCGGGACCACAAGAGACCCAGTACTTC. Protein product: CSVEPGPQETQYF.

As DNA, the CDR3 is TGTGCCAGCAGTTTCAGGGGAAATTCCTACGAGCAGTACTTC. Translated: CASSFRGNSYEQYF. The rearrangement uses TRBV27 and TRBJ2-7; perhaps TRBD1 as D (6 bases). Deletions cut 3 bases from V and 1 base from J, with 10 bases between. The CDR3 contains 14 residues. Germline CDR1 is MNHEY and CDR2 is SMNVEV (reference sequence).

The chain combines TRBV28 with TRBJ1-2; weak D call: TRBD1 (6 bases). The V end was cut by 5 bases, the J end by 3 bases, with 13 bases between. The V gene's germline CDR1 is MDHEN and CDR2 SYDVKM. The CDR3 is 14 amino acids. The CDR3 DNA reads as TGTGCCAGCAGTCCCCGACAGGCCGACTATGGCTACACCTTC. Its translation: CASSPRQADYGYTF.

This clone was recorded once. This sequence joins TRBV5-8 and TRBJ2-3; D possibly corresponds to TRBD1 (6 bases). V was pared by 3 bases and J by 7 bases, with 18 bases between. CDR3 length equals 15 residues. Germline CDR1 SGHTS, CDR2 YDEGEE. This chain's CDR3 is CASSSDTGHYYTQYF. The CDR3 nucleotides are TGTGCCAGCAGCTCCGACACGGGACACTATTATACGCAGTATTTT.

The rearrangement uses TRBV11-2 and TRBJ2-3; D uncertain. Trimming took 6 bases from V and 2 from J, leaving 18 bases between them. Germline CDR1 SGHAT, CDR2 FQNNGV. CDR3 length: 16 residues. The CDR3 here is CASRRLGKEPTDTQYF. The CDR3 coding sequence is TGTGCCAGCAGGCGCCTAGGGAAGGAACCCACAGATACGCAGTATTTT.

This chain links TRBV7-2 with TRBJ2-6; D is ambiguous. With 5 bases removed from V and 15 bases from J, the gap between germline ends came to 17 bases. CDR1 is SGHTA and CDR2 is FQGNSA in the germline V gene. The CDR3 covers 13 residues. CDR3 region: CASSRGRQVDLTF. Here the CDR3 DNA reads TGTGCCAGCAGCCGAGGCCGCCAAGTAGACCTGACTTTC.